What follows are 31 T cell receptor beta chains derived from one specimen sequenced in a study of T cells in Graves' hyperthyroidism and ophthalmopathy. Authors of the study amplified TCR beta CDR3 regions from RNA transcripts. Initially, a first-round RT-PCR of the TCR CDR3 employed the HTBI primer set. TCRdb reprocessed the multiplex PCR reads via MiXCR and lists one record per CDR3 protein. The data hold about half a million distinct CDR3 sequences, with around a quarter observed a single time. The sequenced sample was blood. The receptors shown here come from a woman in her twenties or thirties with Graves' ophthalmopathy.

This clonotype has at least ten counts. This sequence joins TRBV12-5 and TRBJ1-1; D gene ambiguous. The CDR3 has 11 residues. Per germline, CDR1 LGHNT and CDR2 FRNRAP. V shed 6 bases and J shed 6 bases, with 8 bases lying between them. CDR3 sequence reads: CASGGDSEAFF. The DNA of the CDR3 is TGTGCTAGTGGGGGAGATTCTGAAGCTTTCTTT.

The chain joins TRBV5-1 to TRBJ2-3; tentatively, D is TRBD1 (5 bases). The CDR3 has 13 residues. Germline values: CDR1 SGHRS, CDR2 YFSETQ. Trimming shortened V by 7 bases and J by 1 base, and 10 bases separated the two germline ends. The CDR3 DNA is TGCGCCAGCGGGCAGGGCGGCACAGATACGCAGTATTTT. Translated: CASGQGGTDTQYF. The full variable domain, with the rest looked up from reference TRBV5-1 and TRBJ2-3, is KAGVTQTPRYLIKTRGQQVTLSCSPISGHRSVSWYQQTPGQGLQFLFEYFSETQRNKGNFPGRFSGRQFSNSRSEMNVSTLELGDSALYLCASGQGGTDTQYFGPGTRLTVL.

This chain's CDR3 is CASSDPGGASATEAFF. In DNA, the CDR3 is TGTGCCAGCAGTGATCCGGGCGGGGCCTCGGCCACTGAAGCTTTCTTT. The chain uses TRBV2 and TRBJ1-1; possible D gene TRBD1, 5 bases. Germline V gene lookup returns CDR1 SNHLY and CDR2 FYNNEI. CDR3 size: 16 residues. Trimming pared 3 bases from V and 4 bases from J, leaving 18 bases between. Supplemented by reference TRBV2 and TRBJ1-1, the full variable domain reads EPEVTQTPSHQVTQMGQEVILRCVPISNHLYFYWYRQILGQKVEFLVSFYNNEISEKSEIFDDQFSVERPDGSNFTLKIRSTKLEDSAMYFCASSDPGGASATEAFFGQGTRLTVV.

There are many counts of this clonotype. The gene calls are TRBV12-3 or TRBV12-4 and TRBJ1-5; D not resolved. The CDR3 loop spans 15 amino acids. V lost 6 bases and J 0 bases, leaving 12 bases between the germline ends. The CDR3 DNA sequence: TGTGCCAGCAGCCAAGACGTAGATAGCAATCAGCCCCAGCATTTT. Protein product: CASSQDVDSNQPQHF.

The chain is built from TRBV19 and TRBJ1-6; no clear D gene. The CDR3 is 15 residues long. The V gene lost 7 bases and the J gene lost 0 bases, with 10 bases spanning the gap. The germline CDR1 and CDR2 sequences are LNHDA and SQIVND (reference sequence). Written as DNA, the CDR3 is TGTGCCAGTACGGTTCGGAGCTCCTATAATTCACCCCTCCACTTT. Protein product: CASTVRSSYNSPLHF.

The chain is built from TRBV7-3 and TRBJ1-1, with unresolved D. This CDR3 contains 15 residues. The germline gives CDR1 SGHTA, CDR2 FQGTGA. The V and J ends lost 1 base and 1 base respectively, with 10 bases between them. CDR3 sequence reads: CASSLSTHTNTEAFF. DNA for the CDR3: TGTGCCAGCAGCTTAAGCACACATACGAACACTGAAGCTTTCTTT. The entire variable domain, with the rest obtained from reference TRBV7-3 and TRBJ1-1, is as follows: GAGVSQTPSNKVTEKGKYVELRCDPISGHTALYWYRQSLGQGPEFLIYFQGTGAADDSGLPNDRFFAVRPEGSVSTLKIQRTERGDSAVYLCASSLSTHTNTEAFFGQGTRLTVV.

The CDR3 protein is CASSSNLYGRGGEQYF. As DNA, the CDR3 is TGTGCCAGCAGTTCCAATTTATACGGACGGGGAGGAGAGCAGTACTTC. V is TRBV27 and J is TRBJ2-7, with a tentative D call TRBD2 (6 bases). This CDR3 contains 16 residues. Germline-derived CDR1 and CDR2 are MNHEY and SMNVEV (reference sequence). V was pared by 4 bases and J by 7 bases, with 23 bases between.

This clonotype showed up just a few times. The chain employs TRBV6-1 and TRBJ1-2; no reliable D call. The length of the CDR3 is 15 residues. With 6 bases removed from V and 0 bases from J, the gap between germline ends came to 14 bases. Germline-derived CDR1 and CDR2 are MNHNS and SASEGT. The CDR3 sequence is CASRIYRGSNYGYTF. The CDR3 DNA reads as TGTGCCAGCAGAATTTACAGAGGTTCTAACTATGGCTACACCTTC.

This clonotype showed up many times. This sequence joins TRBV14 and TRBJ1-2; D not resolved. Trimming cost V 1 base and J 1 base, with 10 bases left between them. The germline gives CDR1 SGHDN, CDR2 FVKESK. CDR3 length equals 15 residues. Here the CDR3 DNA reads TGTGCCAGCAGCCAAGGGTGGGCATTTAACTATGGCTACACCTTC. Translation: CASSQGWAFNYGYTF. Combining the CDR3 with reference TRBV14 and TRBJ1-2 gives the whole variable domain EAGVTQFPSHSVIEKGQTVTLRCDPISGHDNLYWYRRVMGKEIKFLLHFVKESKQDESGMPNNRFLAERTGGTYSTLKVQPAELEDSGVYFCASSQGWAFNYGYTFGSGTRLTVV.

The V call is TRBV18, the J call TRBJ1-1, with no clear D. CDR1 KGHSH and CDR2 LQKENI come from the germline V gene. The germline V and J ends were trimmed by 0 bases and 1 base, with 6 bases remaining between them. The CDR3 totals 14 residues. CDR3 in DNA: TGTGCCAGCTCACCACCCAGCAGGAACACTGAAGCTTTCTTT. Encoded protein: CASSPPSRNTEAFF.

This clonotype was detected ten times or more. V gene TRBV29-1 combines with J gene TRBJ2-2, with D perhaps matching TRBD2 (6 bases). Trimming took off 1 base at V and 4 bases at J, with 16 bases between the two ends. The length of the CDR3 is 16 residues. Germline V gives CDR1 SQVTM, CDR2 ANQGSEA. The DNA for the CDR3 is TGCAGCGTTGAAGGCGGGGCAGGGTTGACCACCGGGGAGCTGTTTTTT. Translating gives CSVEGGAGLTTGELFF.

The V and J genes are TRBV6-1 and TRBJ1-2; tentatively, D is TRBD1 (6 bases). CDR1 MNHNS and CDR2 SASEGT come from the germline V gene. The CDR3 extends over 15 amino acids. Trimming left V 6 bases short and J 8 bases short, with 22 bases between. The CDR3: CASSRGGRAGSGYTF. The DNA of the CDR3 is TGTGCCAGCAGCAGAGGGGGGAGGGCAGGATCCGGCTACACCTTC.

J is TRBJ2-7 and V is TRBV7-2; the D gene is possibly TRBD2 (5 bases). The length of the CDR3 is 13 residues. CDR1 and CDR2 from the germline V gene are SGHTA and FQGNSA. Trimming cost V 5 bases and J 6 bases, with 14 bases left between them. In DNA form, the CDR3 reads TGTGCCAGCAGCACCGGAGGAGCGAGCGAGCAGTACTTC. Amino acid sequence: CASSTGGASEQYF.

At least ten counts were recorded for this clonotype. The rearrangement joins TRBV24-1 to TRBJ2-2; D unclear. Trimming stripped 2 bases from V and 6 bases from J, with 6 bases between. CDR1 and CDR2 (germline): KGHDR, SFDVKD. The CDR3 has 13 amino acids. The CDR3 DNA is TGTGCCACCAGTGATTCGGTCTCCGGGGAGCTGTTTTTT. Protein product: CATSDSVSGELFF.

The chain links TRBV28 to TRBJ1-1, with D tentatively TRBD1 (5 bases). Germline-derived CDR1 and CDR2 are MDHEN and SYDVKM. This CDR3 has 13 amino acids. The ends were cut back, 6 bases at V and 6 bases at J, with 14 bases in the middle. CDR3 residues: CASSSGGRAEAFF. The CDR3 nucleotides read TGTGCCAGCAGCTCTGGGGGTCGGGCTGAAGCTTTCTTT.

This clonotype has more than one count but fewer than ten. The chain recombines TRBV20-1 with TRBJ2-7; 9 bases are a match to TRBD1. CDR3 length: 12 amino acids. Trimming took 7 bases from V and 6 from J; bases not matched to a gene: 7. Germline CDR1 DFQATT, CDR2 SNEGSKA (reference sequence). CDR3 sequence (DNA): TGCAGTGTCCGACAGGGGGTAGGCGAGCAGTACTTC. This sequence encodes CSVRQGVGEQYF.

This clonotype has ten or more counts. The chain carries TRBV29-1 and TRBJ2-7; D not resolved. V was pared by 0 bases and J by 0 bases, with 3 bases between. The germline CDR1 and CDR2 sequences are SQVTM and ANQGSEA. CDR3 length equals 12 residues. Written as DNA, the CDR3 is TGCAGCGTTGAAGACAGCTCCTACGAGCAGTACTTC. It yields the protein CSVEDSSYEQYF.

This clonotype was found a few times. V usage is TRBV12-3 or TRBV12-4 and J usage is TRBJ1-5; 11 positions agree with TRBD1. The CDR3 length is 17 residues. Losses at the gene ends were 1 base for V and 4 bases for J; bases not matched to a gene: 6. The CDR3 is CASSLGQDRGRNQPQHF. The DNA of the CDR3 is TGTGCCAGCAGTTTAGGCCAGGACAGGGGGCGGAATCAGCCCCAGCATTTT.

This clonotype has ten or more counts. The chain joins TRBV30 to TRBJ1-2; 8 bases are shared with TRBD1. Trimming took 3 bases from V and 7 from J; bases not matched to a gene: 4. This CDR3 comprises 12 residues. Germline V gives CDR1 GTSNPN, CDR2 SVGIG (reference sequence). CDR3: CAWSGQGGGYTF. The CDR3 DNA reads TGTGCCTGGAGCGGACAGGGTGGTGGCTACACCTTC.

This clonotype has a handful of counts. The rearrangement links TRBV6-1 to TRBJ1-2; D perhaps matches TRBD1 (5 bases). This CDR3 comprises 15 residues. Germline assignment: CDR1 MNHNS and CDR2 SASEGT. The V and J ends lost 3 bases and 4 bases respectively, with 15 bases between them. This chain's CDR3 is CASSEERGPIYGYTF. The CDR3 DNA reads TGTGCCAGCAGTGAGGAGAGGGGCCCAATCTATGGCTACACCTTC.

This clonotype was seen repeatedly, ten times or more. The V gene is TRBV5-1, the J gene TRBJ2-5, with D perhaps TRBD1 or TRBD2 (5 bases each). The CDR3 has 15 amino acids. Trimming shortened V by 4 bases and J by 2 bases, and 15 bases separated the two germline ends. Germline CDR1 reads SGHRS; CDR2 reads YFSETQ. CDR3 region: CASSEGPPPQETQYF. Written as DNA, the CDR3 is TGCGCCAGCAGCGAGGGACCGCCGCCTCAAGAGACCCAGTACTTC.

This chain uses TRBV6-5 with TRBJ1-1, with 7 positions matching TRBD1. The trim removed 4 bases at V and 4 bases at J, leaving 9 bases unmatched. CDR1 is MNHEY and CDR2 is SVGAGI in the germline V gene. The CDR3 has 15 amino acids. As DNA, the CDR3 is TGTGCCAGCAGTTTCTTTGAGGGGGCAGGCACTGAAGCTTTCTTT. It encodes CASSFFEGAGTEAFF.

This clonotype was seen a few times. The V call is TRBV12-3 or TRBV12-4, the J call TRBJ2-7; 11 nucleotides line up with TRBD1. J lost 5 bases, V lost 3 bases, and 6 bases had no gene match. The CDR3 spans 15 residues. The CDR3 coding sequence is TGTGCCAGCAGTTTTGAAGGACAGGGGGCCCACGAGCAGTACTTC. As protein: CASSFEGQGAHEQYF.

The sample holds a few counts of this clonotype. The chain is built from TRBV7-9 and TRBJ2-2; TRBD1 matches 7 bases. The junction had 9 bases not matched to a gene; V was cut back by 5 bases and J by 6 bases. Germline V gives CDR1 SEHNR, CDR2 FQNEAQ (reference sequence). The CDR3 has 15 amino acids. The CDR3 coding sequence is TGTGCCAGCAGCCCCGACAGGGATAGGTCCGGGGAGCTGTTTTTT. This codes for CASSPDRDRSGELFF.

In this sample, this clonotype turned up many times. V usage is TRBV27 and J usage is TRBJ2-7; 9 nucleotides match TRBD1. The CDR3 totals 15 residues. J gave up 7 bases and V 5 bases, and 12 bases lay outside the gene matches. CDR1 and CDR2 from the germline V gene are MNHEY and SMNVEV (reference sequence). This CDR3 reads CASSQDWTGVEEQYF. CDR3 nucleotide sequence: TGTGCCAGCAGTCAGGATTGGACAGGGGTGGAAGAGCAGTACTTC.

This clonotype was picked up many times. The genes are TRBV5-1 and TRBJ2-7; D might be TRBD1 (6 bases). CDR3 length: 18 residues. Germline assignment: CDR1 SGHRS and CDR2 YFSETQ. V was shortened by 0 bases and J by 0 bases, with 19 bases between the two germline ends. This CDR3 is CASSLAPDDRIYSYEQYF. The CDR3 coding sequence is TGCGCCAGCAGCTTGGCCCCGGATGACAGGATTTACTCCTACGAGCAGTACTTC.

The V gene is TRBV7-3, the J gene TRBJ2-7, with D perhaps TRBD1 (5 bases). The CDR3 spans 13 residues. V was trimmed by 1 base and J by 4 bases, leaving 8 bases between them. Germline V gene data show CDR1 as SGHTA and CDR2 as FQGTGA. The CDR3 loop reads CASSLMSGYEQYF. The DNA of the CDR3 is TGTGCCAGCAGCTTAATGTCAGGGTACGAGCAGTACTTC.

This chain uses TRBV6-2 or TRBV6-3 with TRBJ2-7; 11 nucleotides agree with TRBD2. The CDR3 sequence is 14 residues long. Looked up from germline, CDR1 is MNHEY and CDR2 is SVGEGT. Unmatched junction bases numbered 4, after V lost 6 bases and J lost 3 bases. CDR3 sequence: CASRGLAGFYEQYF. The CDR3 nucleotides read TGTGCCAGCAGAGGACTAGCGGGCTTCTACGAGCAGTACTTC.

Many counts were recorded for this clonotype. The CDR3: CASSLALVSGELFF. DNA for the CDR3: TGTGCCAGCAGCTTAGCTCTAGTTTCCGGGGAGCTGTTTTTT. The V gene is TRBV7-2, the J gene TRBJ2-2; no firm D call. There are 14 residues in the CDR3. The ends were cut back, 0 bases at V and 6 bases at J, with 8 bases in the middle. In germline, CDR1 is SGHTA, CDR2 FQGNSA.

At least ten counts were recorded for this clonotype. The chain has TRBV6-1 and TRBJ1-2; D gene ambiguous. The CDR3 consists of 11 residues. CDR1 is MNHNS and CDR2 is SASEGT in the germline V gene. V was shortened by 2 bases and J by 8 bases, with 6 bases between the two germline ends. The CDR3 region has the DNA TGTGCCAGCAGTGAACTGTGGGGCTACACCTTC. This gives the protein CASSELWGYTF.

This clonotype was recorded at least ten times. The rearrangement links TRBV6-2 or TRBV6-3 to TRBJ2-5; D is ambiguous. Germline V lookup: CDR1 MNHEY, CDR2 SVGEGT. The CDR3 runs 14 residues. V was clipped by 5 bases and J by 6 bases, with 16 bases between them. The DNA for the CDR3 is TGTGCCAGCAGTCTCGGGCCCTTATTCCAGACCCAGTACTTC. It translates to CASSLGPLFQTQYF.